Each of the 7 T cell receptor beta chains below was sequenced from the same sample in a study of cytomegalovirus exposure and HLA in healthy donors. It was with 60 Vbeta and 13 Jbeta primers that the PCR ran. Some clones are missing from TCRdb's copy, which holds only in-frame ones; the method was immunoSEQ multiplex PCR. This sample has about 180,000 clones, with around 81% found just once. The sequenced sample was PBMCs. The receptors derive from a woman aged 18-30 years in good health and CMV-seropositive.

The chain combines TRBV7-2 with TRBJ2-3, with 16 bases fitting TRBD2. The trim removed 5 bases at V and 3 bases at J, leaving 2 bases unmatched. Germline V gene lookup returns CDR1 SGHTA and CDR2 FQGNSA. The CDR3 spans 16 residues. In DNA form, the CDR3 reads TGTGCCAGCAGCCCGGGACTAGCGGGGGGGACAGATACGCAGTATTTT. Its protein product is CASSPGLAGGTDTQYF.

The rearrangement joins TRBV29-1 to TRBJ2-5, with a tentative D call TRBD2 (7 bases). This CDR3 has 15 amino acids. Germline values: CDR1 SQVTM, CDR2 ANQGSEA. Trimming removed 6 bases from V and 1 base from J, with 18 bases in between. For the CDR3, the DNA is TGCAGCGTACACCTGTCGGCGGGGGCCCAAGAGACCCAGTACTTC. Residues: CSVHLSAGAQETQYF.

The chain combines TRBV5-6 with TRBJ1-3; no clear D gene. Trimming cost V 2 bases and J 0 bases, with 6 bases left between them. The germline V gene has CDR1 SGHDT and CDR2 YYEEEE. This CDR3 has 14 residues. The CDR3 is CASSLSGSGNTIYF. The CDR3, as DNA: TGTGCCAGCAGCTTAAGCGGCTCTGGAAACACCATATATTTT.

J is TRBJ1-5 and V is TRBV28, with a tentative D call TRBD1 (6 bases). Germline loops: CDR1 MDHEN, CDR2 SYDVKM. The V gene lost 6 bases and the J gene lost 2 bases, with 11 bases spanning the gap. This CDR3 region has 14 residues. The CDR3 nucleotides read TGTGCCAGCAGCGGCAGGGGTGGCAATCAGCCCCAGCATTTT. This gives the protein CASSGRGGNQPQHF.

V gene TRBV19 combines with J gene TRBJ1-5; D is possibly TRBD1 (5 bases). CDR1 and CDR2 from the germline V gene are LNHDA and SQIVND (reference sequence). The CDR3 has 15 residues. V lost 3 bases, J lost 4 bases, and 13 bases lay in between. The CDR3 sequence: CASSILLRTNQPQHF. The CDR3 DNA follows: TGTGCCAGTAGTATCCTCTTGCGGACAAATCAGCCCCAGCATTTT.

This chain uses TRBV6-5 with TRBJ2-5; TRBD1 matches at 8 bases. The CDR3 extends over 13 amino acids. Trimming at V came to 7 bases and at J to 7 bases, leaving 8 bases not matched to a gene. CDR1 is MNHEY, CDR2 SVGAGI, per germline. Here the CDR3 reads CASTQGAPLTQYF. The CDR3 DNA sequence: TGTGCCAGCACCCAGGGGGCCCCTCTGACCCAGTACTTC.

V gene TRBV6-5 combines with J gene TRBJ1-1; D unclear. Germline values: CDR1 MNHEY, CDR2 SVGAGI. Trimming took off 8 bases at V and 5 bases at J, with 15 bases between the two ends. This CDR3 has 13 residues. The CDR3 DNA reads TGTGCCAGCCATTCCCGCGGAAGAACTGAAGCTTTCTTT. This gives the protein CASHSRGRTEAFF.